This TCR beta chain was profiled in a study of T cells expressing NK-cell markers. Overall study context: Seropositivity for HCMV was found in most of the eight sequenced donors, with one seronegative.

cDNA encoding TCR beta was synthesized via 5'RACE template switching incorporating UMIs. TCRdb reprocessed the 5' RACE reads, keeping one entry per CDR3 protein, no DNA. In all, the sample yields about 410,000 distinct CDR3 sequences. Per germline, CDR1 SQVTM and CDR2 ANQGSEA. This CDR3 comprises 12 residues. Note on this clonotype: What it binds is not known.

Study-level findings and limits: One observes that, in several donors, these clonotypes were also the leading ones within the CD3+CD56-NKG2C+ fraction.

The chain is built from TRBV29-1 and TRBJ1-1; there is no DNA to check the TCRdb D call of TRBD1. The sequence was collected from a woman between 50 and 59 years old in good health. The sample taken for sequencing was blood T cells: a sorted CD56 or NKG2C T cell subset, CD4+ or CD8+ T cells, or bulk PBMC T cells (not recorded which). This CDR3 reads CSVGAWNTEAFF.